Listed here are 24 T cell receptor beta chains from one sample, sequenced in a study of control samples from healthy donors and cancer patients. Using immunoSEQ multiplex PCR, the repertoire was profiled, and TCRdb retains in-frame clones only, with some absent. Here the sample spans approximately 98,000 clones, approximately 82% being singletons. Sequencing was done on a sample of blood. The receptors originated from a man between 18 and 35 years old in good health.

This chain connects TRBV28 to TRBJ1-1; D call uncertain. The V gene's germline CDR1 is MDHEN and CDR2 SYDVKM. This CDR3 region has 13 residues. Between the trimmed V and J ends, which lost 3 bases and 1 base, there was a span of 6 bases. CDR3 region: CASSFWGNTEAFF. The CDR3 DNA is TGTGCCAGCAGTTTCTGGGGGAACACTGAAGCTTTCTTT.

The V gene is TRBV20-1, the J gene TRBJ2-3; D may be TRBD1 or TRBD2 (5 bases each). The CDR3 extends over 11 amino acids. The V gene lost 6 bases and the J gene lost 4 bases, with 8 bases spanning the gap. Germline V gene sequence: CDR1 DFQATT, CDR2 SNEGSKA (reference sequence). CDR3 sequence: CSAGVADTQYF. The CDR3 bases are TGCAGTGCGGGGGTGGCAGATACGCAGTATTTT.

This clone showed up just a few times. The chain is built from TRBV9 and TRBJ2-7; no clear D gene. V was cut by 0 bases and J by 9 bases, with 16 bases left in between. From germline, CDR1 is SGDLS and CDR2 YYNGEE. There are 14 residues in the CDR3. Here the CDR3 DNA reads TGTGCCAGCAGCGTAGACACAGCCTCTACGGCGCAGTACTTC. It codes for CASSVDTASTAQYF. Drawing the rest from reference TRBV9 and TRBJ2-7, the complete variable domain is DSGVTQTPKHLITATGQRVTLRCSPRSGDLSVYWYQQSLDQGLQFLIQYYNGEERAKGNILERFSAQQFPDLHSELNLSSLELGDSALYFCASSVDTASTAQYFGPGTRLTVT.

This chain joins TRBV25-1 and TRBJ2-7; possibly TRBD1 or TRBD2 for D (6 bases each). V lost 11 bases to trimming and J lost 4 bases, with 12 bases between them. The CDR3 is 11 amino acids. Germline V gene lookup returns CDR1 MGHDK and CDR2 SYGVNS. The CDR3 sequence: CASGGGYEQYF. The DNA of the CDR3 is TGTGCCTCCGGAGGGGGTTACGAGCAGTACTTC.

J is TRBJ1-1 and V is TRBV3-1 (or the pseudogene TRBV3-2); 7 bases line up with TRBD1. Trimming removed 4 bases from V and 2 bases from J; junction bases left unmatched: 7. Germline-derived CDR1 and CDR2 are LGHDT and YNNKEL (reference sequence). The CDR3 runs 15 residues. Here the CDR3 reads CASSPRDSRNTEAFF. As DNA, the CDR3 is TGTGCCAGCAGCCCCCGGGACAGTCGAAACACTGAAGCTTTCTTT.

The chain couples TRBV9 to TRBJ1-4; possible D gene TRBD1, 5 bases. The CDR3 is 14 amino acids. With 0 bases removed from V and 6 bases from J, the gap between germline ends came to 9 bases. Germline lookup yields CDR1 SGDLS and CDR2 YYNGEE. The CDR3 loop is CASSVGGTYEKLFF. CDR3 sequence (DNA): TGTGCCAGCAGCGTAGGTGGGACGTATGAAAAACTGTTTTTT.

V gene TRBV30 combines with J gene TRBJ1-1; TRBD1 might be the D (5 bases). The CDR3 totals 12 residues. V shed 2 bases and J shed 5 bases, with 9 bases lying between them. Germline V CDR1 and CDR2: GTSNPN, SVGIG (reference sequence). DNA of the CDR3: TGTGCCTGGAGTTGGGGGAAGACTGAAGCTTTCTTT. Residues: CAWSWGKTEAFF.

The J gene is TRBJ2-5, the V gene TRBV5-1; D ambiguous. The CDR3 sequence is 12 residues long. Germline assignment: CDR1 SGHRS and CDR2 YFSETQ. V was pared by 0 bases and J by 4 bases, with 4 bases between. The CDR3 reads CASSLDRETQYF. The CDR3 DNA reads as TGCGCCAGCAGCTTGGACAGAGAGACCCAGTACTTC.

This rearrangement joins TRBV4-3 to TRBJ1-1; D possibly corresponds to TRBD1 (5 bases). Germline CDR1 reads LGHNA; CDR2 reads YSLEER. V dropped 4 bases and J dropped 11 bases, with 23 bases sitting between them. CDR3 length equals 15 residues. In DNA form, the CDR3 reads TGCGCCAGCAGCCCGTACCGGGACTCCCAATGGGGCGCTTTCTTT. As protein: CASSPYRDSQWGAFF.

To note about this clone: One end of the junction is discordant with germline, which a read error may explain. J is TRBJ1-1 and V is TRBV7-7; D possibly corresponds to TRBD1 (5 bases). The CDR3 extends over 13 amino acids. CDR1 is SSHAT and CDR2 is FNYEAQ in the germline V gene (reference sequence). CDR3: CASSPGPYTEAFF. DNA for the CDR3: TGTGCTAGCAGCCCGGGACCTTACACTGAAGCTTTCTTT.

The V call is TRBV18, the J call TRBJ1-1, with D unresolved. The CDR3 sequence is 17 residues long. Germline V lookup: CDR1 KGHSH, CDR2 LQKENI. V shed 5 bases and J shed 0 bases, with 19 bases lying between them. CDR3 residues: CASSFLDGWSMNTEAFF. For the CDR3, the DNA is TGTGCCAGCTCATTTTTGGACGGCTGGTCGATGAACACTGAAGCTTTCTTT.

The chain employs TRBV25-1 and TRBJ1-2; D gene uncertain. This CDR3 has 12 residues. V dropped 3 bases and J dropped 6 bases, with 8 bases sitting between them. Germline values: CDR1 MGHDK, CDR2 SYGVNS. The CDR3 region has the DNA TGTGCCAGCAGTGATAGGCCCGATGGCTACACCTTC. Protein sequence: CASSDRPDGYTF.

This chain joins TRBV5-1 and TRBJ1-2; D call uncertain. CDR3 length: 16 residues. V dropped 0 bases and J dropped 4 bases, with 16 bases sitting between them. Germline V gene data show CDR1 as SGHRS and CDR2 as YFSETQ. CDR3 residues: CASSLGGSPVGYGYTF. DNA for the CDR3: TGCGCCAGCAGCTTGGGAGGGTCACCGGTTGGCTATGGCTACACCTTC.

The gene calls are TRBV4-1 and TRBJ1-6, with 7 bases aligning to TRBD1. Germline loops: CDR1 MGHRA, CDR2 YSYEKL. This CDR3 spans 17 amino acids. The junction had 9 bases not matched to a gene; V was cut back by 1 base and J by 6 bases. CDR3 nucleotides: TGCGCCAGCAGCCAAGGAATACAGGGGCCCCTTAATTCACCCCTCCACTTT. Protein sequence: CASSQGIQGPLNSPLHF.

This chain links TRBV28 with TRBJ1-4, with D unresolved. The CDR3 is 14 residues long. The V end was cut by 3 bases, the J end by 8 bases, with 13 bases between. Germline CDR1 is MDHEN and CDR2 is SYDVKM. CDR3 in DNA: TGTGCCAGCAGTTTTCCCGCCCATGGGGAAAAACTGTTTTTT. This sequence encodes CASSFPAHGEKLFF.

The chain is built from TRBV9 and TRBJ2-3; the match to TRBD2 covers 10 bases. Trimming took 3 bases from V and 2 from J; bases not matched to a gene: 6. CDR3 length: 16 amino acids. Germline V gives CDR1 SGDLS, CDR2 YYNGEE. The CDR3 bases are TGTGCCAGCAGCGACGAAGCGGGGGGGTTCACAGATACGCAGTATTTT. The encoded protein is CASSDEAGGFTDTQYF.

V and J are TRBV5-4 and TRBJ1-3; D may be TRBD1 (5 bases). V was cut by 2 bases and J by 0 bases, with 12 bases left in between. From germline, CDR1 is SGHNT and CDR2 YYREEE (reference sequence). This CDR3 has 16 amino acids. The CDR3 spells CASSLGTDRSGNTIYF. CDR3 in DNA: TGTGCCAGCAGCTTAGGGACCGACCGCTCTGGAAACACCATATATTTT.

J is TRBJ1-1 and V is TRBV7-8; D call uncertain. The CDR3 spans 13 residues. V was cut by 1 base and J by 5 bases, with 8 bases left in between. The germline CDR1 and CDR2 sequences are SGHVS and FQNEAQ. CDR3 in amino acids: CASSLGGGTEAFF. The CDR3 DNA sequence: TGTGCCAGCAGCTTAGGGGGAGGGACTGAAGCTTTCTTT.

This chain joins TRBV19 and TRBJ2-6; TRBD2 agrees at 7 bases. With V trimmed by 1 base and J by 3 bases, 6 bases remained unmatched. CDR3 size: 17 residues. CDR1 LNHDA and CDR2 SQIVND come from the germline V gene (reference sequence). The CDR3 nucleotides read TGTGCCAGTAGTATAGGGGGAGGGGTTAGTGGGGCCAACGTCCTGACTTTC. It codes for CASSIGGGVSGANVLTF.

V gene TRBV19 combines with J gene TRBJ2-3, with 9 bases matching TRBD1. Germline CDR1 and CDR2: LNHDA and SQIVND (reference sequence). CDR3 length: 14 amino acids. The junction had 5 bases not matched to a gene; V was cut back by 8 bases and J by 2 bases. The CDR3 DNA is TGTGCCAGTCGAGACAGGGGGTACACAGATACGCAGTATTTT. It specifies CASRDRGYTDTQYF.

The V gene is TRBV2, the J gene TRBJ2-2; 7 bases agree with TRBD1. This CDR3 is built from 14 residues. With 6 bases clipped from V and 1 base from J, the junction kept 2 bases outside the gene matches. CDR1 is SNHLY and CDR2 is FYNNEI in the germline V gene. The CDR3 DNA reads TGTGCCAGCAGGAGGACAGGGAACACCGGGGAGCTGTTTTTT. Translated: CASRRTGNTGELFF.

The rearrangement uses TRBV2 and TRBJ2-5; no definite D call. V was clipped by 6 bases and J by 4 bases, with 12 bases between them. The CDR3 loop spans 13 amino acids. The germline gives CDR1 SNHLY, CDR2 FYNNEI. CDR3 nucleotides: TGTGCCAGCAGCGCGACACGGGCAGAGACCCAGTACTTC. Translating gives CASSATRAETQYF.

The DNA of the CDR3 is TGTGCCAGCAGCCAACTAGCGGGGGGTTTATACCAAGAGACCCAGTACTTC. Translated: CASSQLAGGLYQETQYF. The chain recombines TRBV13 with TRBJ2-5; TRBD2 aligns across 12 bases. CDR3 length: 17 residues. Unmatched junction bases numbered 7, after V lost 5 bases and J lost 0 bases. Germline CDR1 and CDR2: PRHDT and FYEKMQ (reference sequence).

The V and J genes are TRBV19 and TRBJ2-1; D gene uncertain. V lost 5 bases and J lost 10, with 15 bases in between. The germline V gene encodes CDR1 LNHDA and CDR2 SQIVND (reference sequence). The CDR3 has 13 residues. The CDR3 reads CASSVEVGREQFF. The CDR3 DNA reads TGTGCCAGTAGTGTTGAGGTCGGCAGGGAGCAGTTCTTC.